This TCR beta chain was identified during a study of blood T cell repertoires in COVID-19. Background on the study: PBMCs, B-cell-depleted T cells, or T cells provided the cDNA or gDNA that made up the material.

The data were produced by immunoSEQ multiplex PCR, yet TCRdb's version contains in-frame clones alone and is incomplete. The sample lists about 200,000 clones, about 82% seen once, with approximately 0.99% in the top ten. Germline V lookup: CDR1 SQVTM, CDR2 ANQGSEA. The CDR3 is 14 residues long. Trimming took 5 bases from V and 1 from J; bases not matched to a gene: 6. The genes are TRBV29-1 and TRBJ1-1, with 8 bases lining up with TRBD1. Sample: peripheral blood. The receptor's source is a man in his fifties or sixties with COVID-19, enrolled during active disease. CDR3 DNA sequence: TGCAGCGTTCGAGCAGGGGGCCCGAACACTGAAGCTTTCTTT. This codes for CSVRAGGPNTEAFF.